This section outlines one T cell receptor (beta chain) sequence together with its context. This clone was observed a few times. What this receptor recognizes is not known. No per-base quality is available; no much larger clone lies one base away. CD8 naive samples consisted of CD45RO-negative cells that were positively selected for CCR7, yielding a CD45RA+CCR7+ population without TemRA cells. The donors were healthy, HIV-negative adults who had no recently reported acute infections or vaccinations. Every donor was a Caucasian adult living in Nashville, Tennessee, USA. After blood collection by leukapheresis, PBMCs were isolated using Ficoll-Histopaque density gradient centrifugation and then cryopreserved in the vapor phase of liquid nitrogen. Analytical flow cytometry was used to check the purity and quantity of each magnetically sorted T cell population. Genomic DNA was isolated from every sorted fraction and measured by UV absorbance on a Nanodrop 2000c.

The data were obtained in a study of shared clonotypes between healthy human individuals (TCRdb year 2020). With regard to the full study: Two women and three men aged 18 to 49 years were included in the cohort. For each donor, CD4 naive and CD4 memory were each given three plates, CD8 naive was given two plates, and CD8 memory was given one plate. To estimate repertoire size and how much clonotype sharing occurs between individuals, the study deeply sequenced the blood TCR repertoires of 4 to 6 healthy adults. Different laboratories and diverse techniques were used to prepare libraries and sequence TCR repertoires, to increase sequencing depth and limit assay-specific biases. Per donor, leukapheresis produced somewhere between about 0.94 and 9 billion PBMCs. What the research found in general, with its limitations: Sampling was restricted to blood, and TCR repertoires in tissue are likely to differ from TCR repertoires in blood. Pairwise subsampling indicated that sequencing depth was expected to affect the degree of clonotype sharing among donors. Because the study included a small number of donors, the genetic and exposure-history diversity represented was limited. Rarefaction of sorted-subset datasets indicated incomplete sequencing despite the large sequencing depth. Larger estimated clonotype richness was generally found for naive subsets than for memory subsets. About 5% of naive CD4, 3.5% of naive CD8, around 2.3% of memory CD4, and 0.4% of memory CD8 clonotypes were shared across four donors. Clonotypes shared by all four sorted-subset donors showed higher generation probabilities than non-shared clonotypes.

TCR CDR3 regions were amplified from genomic DNA by multiplex PCR using the deep immunoSEQ assay. Extracted genomic DNA from each cell subset was spread evenly across all wells of several immunoSEQ 96-well plates, with each plate serving as a replicate. For sorted subsets, roughly 190 ng of genomic DNA, equivalent to 25,000 to 30,000 T cell genomes, went into each replicate PCR. The purified libraries were quantified using a Qubit 3.0 fluorometer, sized with a Bioanalyzer 2100, and then quantified again using the KAPA Library Quantification kit. Every immunoSEQ 96-well plate was sequenced on a dedicated single-read 150-cycle Illumina NextSeq 550 flow cell. As for how the authors treated the data: Because the immunoSEQ output held only junctional sequences and lacked quality scores, the filtering could not match the filtering applied to full-length reads. To assign V/J genes and CDR3, sequences were annotated against IMGT germline references using PyIR, a Python wrapper for IgBLAST v1.9. Reads were filtered out if the reads had weak V/J assignments (E-value above 1e-6), no CDR3, stop codons, out-of-frame junctions, or ambiguous translated residues. V3J clonotypes were defined as sequences sharing the same inferred V gene, J gene, and CDR3 amino acid sequence. To compute the percentage overlap between repertoires, the number of shared unique clonotypes was divided by the size of the smaller repertoire. Richness of each repertoire was evaluated using RTK rarefaction, the Chao1 estimator, and Recon v2.1 estimates of unobserved clonotypes. Generation probabilities for all TCRbeta clonotypes obtained by the gDNA method from several donors were computed using OLGA. The immuneACCESS repertoire file appears here via TCRdb, limited to in-frame rearrangements. These files lack a portion of the clones; in checked studies, under half of the deficit traces to unresolved V genes, and the cause of the others is not known. That table gives V, J and clone size, and the DNA gave D and trimming. Present in this sample are around 1.9 million clones, approximately 94% of which were seen just once. 1.5% to 2% of the sample goes to the ten largest clones.

V loses 1 base of germline sequence and J loses 0 bases, and the interval between the two ends is 9 bases. Reading the germline V gene gives CDR1 SGHVS and CDR2 FNYEAQ. The CDR3 goes from the cysteine to the phenylalanine over 16 residues. The kept DNA is CDR3 alone, 48 bases in frame from the first base. The clonotype comes from a man between 18 and 29 years old in good health. Some clones in this sample may be carry-over from other donors' samples. The rearranged segments are TRBV7-6 and TRBJ1-4, with no D gene named confidently. What was sequenced was naive CD8+ T cells from PBMCs. The sample's cell subset or site label is to be understood as: CD45RA+CCR7+. The sequence in DNA is TGTGCCAGCAGCTTAGATCGCAGTGCAACTAATGAAAAACTGTTTTTT. Translation gives CASSLDRSATNEKLFF.